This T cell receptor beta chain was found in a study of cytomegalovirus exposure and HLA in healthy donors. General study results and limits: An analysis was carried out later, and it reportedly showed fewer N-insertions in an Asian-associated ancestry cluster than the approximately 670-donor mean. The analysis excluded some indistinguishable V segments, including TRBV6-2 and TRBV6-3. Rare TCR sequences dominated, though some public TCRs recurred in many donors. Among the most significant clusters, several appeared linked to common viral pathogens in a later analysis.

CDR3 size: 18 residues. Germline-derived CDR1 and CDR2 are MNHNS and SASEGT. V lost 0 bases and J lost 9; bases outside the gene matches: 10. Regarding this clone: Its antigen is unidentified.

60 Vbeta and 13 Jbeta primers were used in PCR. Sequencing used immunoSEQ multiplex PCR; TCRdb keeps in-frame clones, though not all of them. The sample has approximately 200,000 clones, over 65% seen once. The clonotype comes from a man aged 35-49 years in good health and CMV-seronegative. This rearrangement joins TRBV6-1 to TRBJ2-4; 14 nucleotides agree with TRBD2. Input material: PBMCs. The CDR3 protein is CASSEAGRTSGRLSIQYF. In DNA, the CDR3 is TGTGCCAGCAGTGAAGCGGGTAGGACTAGCGGGAGGTTGAGCATTCAGTACTTC.